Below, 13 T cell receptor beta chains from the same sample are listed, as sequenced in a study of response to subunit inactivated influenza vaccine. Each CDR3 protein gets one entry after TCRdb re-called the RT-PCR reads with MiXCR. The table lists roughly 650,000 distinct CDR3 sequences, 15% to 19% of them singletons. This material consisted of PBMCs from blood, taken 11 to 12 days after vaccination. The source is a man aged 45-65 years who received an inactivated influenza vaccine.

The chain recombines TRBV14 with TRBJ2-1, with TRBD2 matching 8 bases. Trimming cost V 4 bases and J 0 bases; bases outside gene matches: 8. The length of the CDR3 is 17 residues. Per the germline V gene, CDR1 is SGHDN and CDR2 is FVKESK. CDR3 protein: CASSPASGLRSYNEQFF. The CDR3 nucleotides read TGTGCCAGCAGCCCCGCTAGCGGGCTTCGCTCCTACAATGAGCAGTTCTTC.

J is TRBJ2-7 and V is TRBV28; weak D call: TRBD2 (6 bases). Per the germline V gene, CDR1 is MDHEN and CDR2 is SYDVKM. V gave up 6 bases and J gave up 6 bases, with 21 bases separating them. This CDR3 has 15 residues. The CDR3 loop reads CASSLGDSVLREQYF. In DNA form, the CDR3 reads TGTGCCAGCAGCTTAGGGGACTCGGTGCTTCGCGAGCAGTACTTC.

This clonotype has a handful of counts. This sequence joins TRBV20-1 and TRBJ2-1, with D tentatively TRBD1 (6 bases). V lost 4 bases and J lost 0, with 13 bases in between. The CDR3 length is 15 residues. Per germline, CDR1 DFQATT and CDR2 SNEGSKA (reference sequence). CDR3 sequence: CSAKSLGGSYNEQFF. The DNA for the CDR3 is TGCAGTGCTAAAAGCTTAGGGGGCTCCTACAATGAGCAGTTCTTC.

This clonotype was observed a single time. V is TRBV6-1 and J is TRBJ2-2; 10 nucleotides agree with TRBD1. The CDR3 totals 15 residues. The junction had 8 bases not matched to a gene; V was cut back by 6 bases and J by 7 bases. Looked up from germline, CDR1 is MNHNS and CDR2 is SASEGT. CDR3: CASRTDRGLNGELFF. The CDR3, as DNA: TGTGCCAGCAGGACTGACAGGGGGCTTAACGGGGAGCTGTTTTTT.

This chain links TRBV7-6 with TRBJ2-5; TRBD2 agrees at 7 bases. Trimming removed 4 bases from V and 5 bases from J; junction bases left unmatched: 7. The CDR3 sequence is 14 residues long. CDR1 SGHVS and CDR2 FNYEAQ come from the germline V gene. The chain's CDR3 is CASSSGLVSETQYF. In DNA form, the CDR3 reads TGTGCCAGCAGCTCCGGACTAGTCAGCGAGACCCAGTACTTC.

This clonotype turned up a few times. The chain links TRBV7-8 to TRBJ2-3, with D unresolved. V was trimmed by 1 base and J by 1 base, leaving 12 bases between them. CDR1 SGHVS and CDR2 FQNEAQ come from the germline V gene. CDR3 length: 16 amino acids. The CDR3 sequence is CASSLGYRGGTDTQYF. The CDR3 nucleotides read TGTGCCAGCAGCTTAGGCTACAGAGGTGGCACAGATACGCAGTATTTT. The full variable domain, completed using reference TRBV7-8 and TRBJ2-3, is GAGVSQSPRYKVAKRGQDVALRCDPISGHVSLFWYQQALGQGPEFLTYFQNEAQLDKSGLPSDRFFAERPEGSVSTLKIQRTQQEDSAVYLCASSLGYRGGTDTQYFGPGTRLTVL.

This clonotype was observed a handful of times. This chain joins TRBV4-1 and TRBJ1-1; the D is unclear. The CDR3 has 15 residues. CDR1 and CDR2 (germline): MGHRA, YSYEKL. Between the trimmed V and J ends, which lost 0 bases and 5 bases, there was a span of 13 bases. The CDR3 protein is CASSQDGRARTEAFF. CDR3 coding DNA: TGCGCCAGCAGCCAAGATGGGAGAGCTCGGACTGAAGCTTTCTTT.

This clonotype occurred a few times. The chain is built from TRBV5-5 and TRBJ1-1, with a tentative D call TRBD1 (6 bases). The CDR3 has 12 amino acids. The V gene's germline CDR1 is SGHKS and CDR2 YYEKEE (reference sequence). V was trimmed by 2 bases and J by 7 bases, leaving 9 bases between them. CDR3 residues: CASSLTGYEAFF. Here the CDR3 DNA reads TGTGCCAGCAGCTTAACAGGGTATGAAGCTTTCTTT.

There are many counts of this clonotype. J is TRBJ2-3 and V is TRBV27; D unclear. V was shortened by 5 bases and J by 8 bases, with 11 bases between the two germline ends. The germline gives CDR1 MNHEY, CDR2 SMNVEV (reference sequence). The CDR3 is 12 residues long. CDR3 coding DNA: TGTGCCAGCAGTCCCGACTTTACTACGCAGTATTTT. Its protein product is CASSPDFTTQYF.

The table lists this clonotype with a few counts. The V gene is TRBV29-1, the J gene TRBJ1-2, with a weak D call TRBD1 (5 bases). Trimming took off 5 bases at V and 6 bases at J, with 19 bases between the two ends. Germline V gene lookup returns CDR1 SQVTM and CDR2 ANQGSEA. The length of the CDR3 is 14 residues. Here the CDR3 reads CSVPVGRENDGYTF. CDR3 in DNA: TGCAGCGTTCCGGTCGGCAGGGAGAACGATGGCTACACCTTC.

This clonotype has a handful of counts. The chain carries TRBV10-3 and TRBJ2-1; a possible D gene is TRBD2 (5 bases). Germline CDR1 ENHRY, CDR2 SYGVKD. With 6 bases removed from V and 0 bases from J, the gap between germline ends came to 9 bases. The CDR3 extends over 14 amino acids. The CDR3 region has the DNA TGTGCCATCAGGGACTCCAGCTCCTACAATGAGCAGTTCTTC. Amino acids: CAIRDSSSYNEQFF.

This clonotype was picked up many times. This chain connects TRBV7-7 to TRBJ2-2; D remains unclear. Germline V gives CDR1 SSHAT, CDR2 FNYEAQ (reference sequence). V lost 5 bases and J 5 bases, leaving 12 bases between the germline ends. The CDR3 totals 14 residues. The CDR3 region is CASSARLGTGELFF. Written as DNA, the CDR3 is TGTGCCAGCAGCGCTAGGCTAGGGACCGGGGAGCTGTTTTTT. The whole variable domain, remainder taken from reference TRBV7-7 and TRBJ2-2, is GAGVSQSPRYKVTKRGQDVTLRCDPISSHATLYWYQQALGQGPEFLTYFNYEAQPDKSGLPSDRFSAERPEGSISTLTIQRTEQRDSAMYRCASSARLGTGELFFGEGSRLTVL.

The CDR3, as DNA: TGTGCCAGCAGTGTCTTACAGGGGGCGGGGGAGACCCAGTACTTC. Residues: CASSVLQGAGETQYF. V usage is TRBV25-1 and J usage is TRBJ2-5; 9 nucleotides line up with TRBD1. Germline lookup yields CDR1 MGHDK and CDR2 SYGVNS. CDR3 length: 15 residues. Losses at the gene ends were 4 bases for V and 5 bases for J; bases not matched to a gene: 8.